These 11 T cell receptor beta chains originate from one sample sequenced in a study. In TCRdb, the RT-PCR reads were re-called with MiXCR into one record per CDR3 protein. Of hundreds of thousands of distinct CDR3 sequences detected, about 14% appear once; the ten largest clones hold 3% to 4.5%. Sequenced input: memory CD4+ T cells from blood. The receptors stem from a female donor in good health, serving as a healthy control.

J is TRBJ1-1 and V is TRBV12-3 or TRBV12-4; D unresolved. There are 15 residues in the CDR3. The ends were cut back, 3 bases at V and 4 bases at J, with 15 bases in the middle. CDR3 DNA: TGTGCCAGCAGTTTGGTCGGAGTACTCGGCACTGAAGCTTTCTTT. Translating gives CASSLVGVLGTEAFF.

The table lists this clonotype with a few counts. DNA of the CDR3: TGTGCCAGCAGTTACAAACCCCCGGGACCGGATGGCTACACCTTC. Translated: CASSYKPPGPDGYTF. The V call is TRBV6-5, the J call TRBJ1-2; perhaps TRBD1 as D (5 bases). The germline gives CDR1 MNHEY, CDR2 SVGAGI. V lost 2 bases to trimming and J lost 6 bases, with 16 bases between them. The length of the CDR3 is 15 residues.

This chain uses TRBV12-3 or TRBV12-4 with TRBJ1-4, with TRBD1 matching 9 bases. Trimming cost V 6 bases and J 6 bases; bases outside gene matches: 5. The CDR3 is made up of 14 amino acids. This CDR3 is CASSQGQGHEKLFF. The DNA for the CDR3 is TGTGCCAGCAGCCAGGGACAGGGACATGAAAAACTGTTTTTT.

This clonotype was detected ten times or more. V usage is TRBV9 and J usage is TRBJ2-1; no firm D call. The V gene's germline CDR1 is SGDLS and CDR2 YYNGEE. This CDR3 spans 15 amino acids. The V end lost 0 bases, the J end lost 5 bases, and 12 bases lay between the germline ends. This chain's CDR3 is CASSVGASADNEQFF. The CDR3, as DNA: TGTGCCAGCAGCGTAGGGGCGAGCGCCGACAATGAGCAGTTCTTC.

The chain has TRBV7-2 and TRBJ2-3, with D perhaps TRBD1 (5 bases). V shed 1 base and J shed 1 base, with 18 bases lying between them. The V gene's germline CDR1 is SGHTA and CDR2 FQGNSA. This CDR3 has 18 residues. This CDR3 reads CASSLGGRAWVGTDTQYF. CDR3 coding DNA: TGTGCCAGCAGCTTAGGGGGCAGGGCCTGGGTCGGCACAGATACGCAGTATTTT.

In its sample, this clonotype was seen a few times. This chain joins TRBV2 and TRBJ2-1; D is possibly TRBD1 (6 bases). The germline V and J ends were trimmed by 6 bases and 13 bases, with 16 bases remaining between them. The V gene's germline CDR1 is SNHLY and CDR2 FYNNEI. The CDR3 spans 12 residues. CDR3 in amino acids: CASREYQGRQFF. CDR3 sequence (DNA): TGTGCCAGCAGGGAATACCAGGGGCGCCAGTTCTTC.

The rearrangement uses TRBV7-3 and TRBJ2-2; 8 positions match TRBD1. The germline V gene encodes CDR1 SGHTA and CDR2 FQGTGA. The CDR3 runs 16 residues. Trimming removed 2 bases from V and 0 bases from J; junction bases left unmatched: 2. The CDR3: CASSLQGAPNTGELFF. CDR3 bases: TGTGCCAGCAGCTTACAGGGGGCTCCGAACACCGGGGAGCTGTTTTTT.

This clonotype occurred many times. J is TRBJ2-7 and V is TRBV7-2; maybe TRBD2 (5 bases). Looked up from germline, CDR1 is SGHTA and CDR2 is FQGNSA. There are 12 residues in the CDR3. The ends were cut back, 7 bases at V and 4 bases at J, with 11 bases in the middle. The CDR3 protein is CASNSPGYEQYF. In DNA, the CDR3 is TGTGCCAGCAACTCCCCGGGGTACGAGCAGTACTTC.

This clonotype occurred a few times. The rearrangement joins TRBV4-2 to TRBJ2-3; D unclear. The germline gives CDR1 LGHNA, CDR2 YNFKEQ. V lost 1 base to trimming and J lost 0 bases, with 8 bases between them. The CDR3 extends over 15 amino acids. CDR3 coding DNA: TGTGCCAGCAGCCAAGTCGAAGCGAGCACAGATACGCAGTATTTT. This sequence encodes CASSQVEASTDTQYF.

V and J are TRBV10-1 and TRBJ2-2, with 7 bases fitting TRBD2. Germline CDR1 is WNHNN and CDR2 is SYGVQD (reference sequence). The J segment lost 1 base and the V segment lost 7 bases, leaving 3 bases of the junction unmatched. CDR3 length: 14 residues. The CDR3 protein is CASTERENTGELFF. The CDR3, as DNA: TGCGCCAGCACGGAGCGGGAGAACACCGGGGAGCTGTTTTTT.

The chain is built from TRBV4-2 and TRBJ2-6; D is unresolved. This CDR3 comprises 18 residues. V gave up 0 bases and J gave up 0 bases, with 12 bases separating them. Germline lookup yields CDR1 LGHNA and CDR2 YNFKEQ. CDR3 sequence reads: CASSQDLIAPSGANVLTF. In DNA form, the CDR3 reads TGTGCCAGCAGCCAAGATCTAATCGCCCCCTCTGGGGCCAACGTCCTGACTTTC.